Listed here are 8 T cell receptor beta chains from one sample, sequenced in a study of Ad26.COV2.S vaccination and SARS-CoV-2 variants. Assay used: immunoSEQ multiplex PCR; TCRdb lists only in-frame clones, some missing. The table has fewer than 50,000 clones, roughly 80% seen once. The input for sequencing was peripheral blood, taken after recovery from COVID-19. Receptors originate from a human donor who had recovered from COVID-19.

CDR3 sequence: CASSLWSGGNQPQHF. As DNA, the CDR3 is TGTGCCAGCAGTTTATGGTCTGGGGGAAATCAGCCCCAGCATTTT. This chain joins TRBV28 and TRBJ1-5; tentative D call: TRBD1 (5 bases). The CDR3 spans 15 residues. V dropped 0 bases and J dropped 4 bases, with 10 bases sitting between them. Germline-derived CDR1 and CDR2 are MDHEN and SYDVKM.

The rearrangement links TRBV9 to TRBJ2-1, with 8 bases that match TRBD1. This CDR3 is 16 amino acids long. The V gene end was trimmed by 3 bases and the J gene end by 3 bases; junction bases not matched to a gene: 8. CDR1 is SGDLS, CDR2 YYNGEE, per germline. The CDR3 DNA sequence: TGTGCCAGCAGCGCCCCCTCCGGACAGGGCTACAATGAGCAGTTCTTC. It translates to CASSAPSGQGYNEQFF.

This sequence joins TRBV20-1 and TRBJ1-1; a weak D match, TRBD1 (6 bases). Deletions cut 6 bases from V and 3 bases from J, with 8 bases between. Germline V gene sequence: CDR1 DFQATT, CDR2 SNEGSKA (reference sequence). This CDR3 comprises 11 residues. CDR3 region: CSATGYTEAFF. CDR3 bases: TGCAGTGCAACAGGGTACACTGAAGCTTTCTTT.

The chain is built from TRBV6-6 and TRBJ1-2, with 9 bases that match TRBD1. V lost 6 bases, J lost 4 bases, and 0 bases stayed unmatched. This CDR3 has 12 residues. Germline CDR1 reads MNHNY; CDR2 reads SVGAGI (reference sequence). The CDR3 is CASRDRGYGYTF. The CDR3 nucleotides are TGTGCCAGCAGGGACAGGGGCTATGGCTACACCTTC.

The chain couples TRBV30 to TRBJ1-4; 9 bases are a match to TRBD1. Germline values: CDR1 GTSNPN, CDR2 SVGIG (reference sequence). CDR3 length equals 14 residues. V was pared by 1 base and J by 8 bases, with 5 bases of the junction left unmatched. The CDR3 coding sequence is TGTGCCTGGAGTGGGGGGACAGGGAGGGAAAAACTGTTTTTT. Translating gives CAWSGGTGREKLFF.

This clone was detected only a few times. The rearrangement uses TRBV12-3 or TRBV12-4 and TRBJ1-2; D is unresolved. The CDR3 loop spans 12 amino acids. Between the trimmed V and J ends, which lost 5 bases and 8 bases, there was a span of 12 bases. CDR3 bases: TGTGCCAGCAGTGCTTGGAGTCAAGGCTACACCTTC. It codes for CASSAWSQGYTF.

The chain couples TRBV30 to TRBJ1-5; TRBD1 matches 7 bases. Germline assignment: CDR1 GTSNPN and CDR2 SVGIG (reference sequence). The CDR3 runs to 15 residues. V was clipped by 3 bases and J by 6 bases; unmatched bases: 11. CDR3 bases: TGTGCCTGGAGCGGCCTTGGACAGGCTAGTCAGCCCCAGCATTTT. This gives the protein CAWSGLGQASQPQHF.

The genes are TRBV5-6 and TRBJ1-4; D unresolved. This CDR3 spans 14 amino acids. Germline values: CDR1 SGHDT, CDR2 YYEEEE. V was pared by 4 bases and J by 8 bases, with 15 bases between. The CDR3 sequence: CASSAARDSEKLFF. DNA for the CDR3: TGTGCCAGCAGCGCCGCTCGGGATAGCGAAAAACTGTTTTTT.